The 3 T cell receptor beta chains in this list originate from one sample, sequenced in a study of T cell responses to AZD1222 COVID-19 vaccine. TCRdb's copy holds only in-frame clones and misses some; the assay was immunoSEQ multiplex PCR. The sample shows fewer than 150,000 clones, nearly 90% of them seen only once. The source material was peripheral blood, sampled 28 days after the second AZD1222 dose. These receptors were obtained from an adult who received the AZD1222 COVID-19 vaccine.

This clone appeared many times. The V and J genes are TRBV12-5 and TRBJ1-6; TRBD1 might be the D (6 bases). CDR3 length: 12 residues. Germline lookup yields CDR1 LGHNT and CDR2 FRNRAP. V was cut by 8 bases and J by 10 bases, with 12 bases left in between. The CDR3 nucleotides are TGTGCTAGTACAGGGTCGGGATCACCCCTCCACTTT. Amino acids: CASTGSGSPLHF.

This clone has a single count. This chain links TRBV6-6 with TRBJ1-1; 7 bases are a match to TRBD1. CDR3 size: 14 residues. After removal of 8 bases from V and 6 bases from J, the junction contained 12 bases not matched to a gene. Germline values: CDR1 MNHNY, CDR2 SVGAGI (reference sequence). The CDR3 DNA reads TGTGCCAGCGGACGGGGGGCAGGGGGAGCTGAAGCTTTCTTT. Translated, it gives CASGRGAGGAEAFF.

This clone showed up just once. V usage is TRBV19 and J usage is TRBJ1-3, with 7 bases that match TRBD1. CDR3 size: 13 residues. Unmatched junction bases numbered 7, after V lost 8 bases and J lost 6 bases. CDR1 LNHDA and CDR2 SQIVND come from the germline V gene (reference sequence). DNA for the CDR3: TGTGCCAGTCGACAGGGATTGGCAAACACCATATATTTT. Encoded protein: CASRQGLANTIYF.